The rows below give T cell receptor beta chains drawn from one sample of a study of OX40 agonist ivuxolimab in advanced cancers. The repertoire was sequenced with immunoSEQ multiplex PCR; TCRdb's copy has only in-frame clones and lacks some. The table includes 60,000 to 100,000 clones, around 87% detected once. This material consisted of CD4+ or CD8+ T cells sorted from blood, taken in a trial of the OX40 agonist ivuxolimab. The source of these receptors is an adult with an advanced solid tumor such as melanoma, head and neck, liver or kidney cancer. Each CDR3 is given with its conserved first and last residue. The order of the fields is CDR3 length, V gene, D gene, clone size, J gene, CDR3 DNA, CDR3 protein. A D gene is named only where the DNA matches it firmly. Part of the rows lack a size; the others show once, few, many or a class for expanded clones.

CDR3 length: 12
V gene: TRBV2
D gene: .
clone size: .
J gene: TRBJ1-2
CDR3 DNA: TGTGCCAGCACCCCCCTTGGCTATGGCTACACCTTC
CDR3 protein: CASTPLGYGYTF

CDR3 length: 14
V gene: TRBV28
D gene: TRBD1
clone size: .
J gene: TRBJ2-5
CDR3 DNA: TGTGCCAGCAGTTTAAGACAGGGACAAGAGACCCAGTACTTC
CDR3 protein: CASSLRQGQETQYF

CDR3 length: 15
V gene: TRBV5-5
D gene: .
clone size: .
J gene: TRBJ2-3
CDR3 DNA: TGTGCCAGCAGCTTCTCGGGAGAACTCACAGATACGCAGTATTTT
CDR3 protein: CASSFSGELTDTQYF

CDR3 length: 12
V gene: TRBV9
D gene: .
clone size: .
J gene: TRBJ2-1
CDR3 DNA: TGTGCCAGCAGCGTAGAGGCGGGAAGGCAGTTCTTC
CDR3 protein: CASSVEAGRQFF

CDR3 length: 16
V gene: TRBV11-3
D gene: TRBD1
clone size: once
J gene: TRBJ2-7
CDR3 DNA: TGTGCCAGCAGCTTAGCGCGGACAGGGATCTCCTACGAGCAGTACTTC
CDR3 protein: CASSLARTGISYEQYF

CDR3 length: 13
V gene: TRBV6-1
D gene: .
clone size: .
J gene: TRBJ2-3
CDR3 DNA: TGTGCCAGCGGCAGCGGGAGCACAGATACGCAGTATTTT
CDR3 protein: CASGSGSTDTQYF

CDR3 length: 17
V gene: TRBV7-9
D gene: .
clone size: .
J gene: TRBJ2-5
CDR3 DNA: TGTGCCAGCAGCTCATACTTTAGCGGTCGTGGGGGGGAGACCCAGTACTTC
CDR3 protein: CASSSYFSGRGGETQYF

CDR3 length: 13
V gene: TRBV7-2
D gene: .
clone size: .
J gene: TRBJ2-3
CDR3 DNA: TGTGCCAGCAGCACAATAGTCACAGATACGCAGTATTTT
CDR3 protein: CASSTIVTDTQYF

CDR3 length: 14
V gene: TRBV6-5
D gene: TRBD1
clone size: .
J gene: TRBJ2-1
CDR3 DNA: TGTGCCAGCAGTTTATACAGGGGGGTGTATGAGCAGTTCTTC
CDR3 protein: CASSLYRGVYEQFF

CDR3 length: 14
V gene: TRBV29-1
D gene: TRBD1
clone size: .
J gene: TRBJ1-2
CDR3 DNA: TGCAGCGTTGGTTCGACCGGACAGGGGGCCTCCTACACCTTC
CDR3 protein: CSVGSTGQGASYTF

CDR3 length: 17
V gene: TRBV9
D gene: .
clone size: .
J gene: TRBJ2-5
CDR3 DNA: TGTGCCAGCAGCGTAGGCCGGACTCAAGGGTACCAAGAGACCCAGTACTTC
CDR3 protein: CASSVGRTQGYQETQYF

CDR3 length: 15
V gene: TRBV4-3
D gene: .
clone size: .
J gene: TRBJ1-2
CDR3 DNA: TGCGCCAGCAGCCAAGATTACAGGGCGGACTATGGCTACACCTTC
CDR3 protein: CASSQDYRADYGYTF

CDR3 length: 15
V gene: TRBV5-5
D gene: TRBD2
clone size: .
J gene: TRBJ2-7
CDR3 DNA: TGTGCCAGCAGCCCCGCGGGCGGGGGAACCTACGAGCAGTACTTC
CDR3 protein: CASSPAGGGTYEQYF

CDR3 length: 17
V gene: TRBV29-1
D gene: TRBD2
clone size: few
J gene: TRBJ2-1
CDR3 DNA: TGCAGCGTTGAGACCCCAGGCGGTAAGCGGGAGGGCCATGAGCAGTTCTTC
CDR3 protein: CSVETPGGKREGHEQFF

CDR3 length: 14
V gene: TRBV27
D gene: .
clone size: .
J gene: TRBJ1-2
CDR3 DNA: TGTGCCAGCAGTTTATACGGATCTAACTATGGCTACACCTTC
CDR3 protein: CASSLYGSNYGYTF

CDR3 length: 14
V gene: TRBV9
D gene: TRBD2
clone size: .
J gene: TRBJ2-3
CDR3 DNA: TGTGCCAGCAGCGCTGGGGGGGTAGGAGATACGCAGTATTTT
CDR3 protein: CASSAGGVGDTQYF

CDR3 length: 11
V gene: TRBV2
D gene: .
clone size: .
J gene: TRBJ2-7
CDR3 DNA: TGTGCCAGCAGAGTGGTGAGCGAGCAGTACTTC
CDR3 protein: CASRVVSEQYF

CDR3 length: 16
V gene: TRBV4-1
D gene: .
clone size: .
J gene: TRBJ2-5
CDR3 DNA: TGCGCCAGCAGCCAAGGGTCAGGAGAAGGGCAAGAGACCCAGTACTTC
CDR3 protein: CASSQGSGEGQETQYF

CDR3 length: 14
V gene: TRBV5-4
D gene: TRBD2
clone size: .
J gene: TRBJ2-1
CDR3 DNA: TGTGCCAGCAGCTTGGGCGGGAGGTACAATGAGCAGTTCTTC
CDR3 protein: CASSLGGRYNEQFF

CDR3 length: 15
V gene: TRBV5-1
D gene: TRBD2
clone size: once
J gene: TRBJ2-2
CDR3 DNA: TGCGCCAGCACCCTCTGGACTAGCTCCACCGGGGAGCTGTTTTTT
CDR3 protein: CASTLWTSSTGELFF

CDR3 length: 15
V gene: TRBV7-9
D gene: .
clone size: .
J gene: TRBJ2-1
CDR3 DNA: TGTGCCAGCAGCGATGGTGGGAAGATGAACAATGAGCAGTTCTTC
CDR3 protein: CASSDGGKMNNEQFF

CDR3 length: 14
V gene: TRBV5-8
D gene: .
clone size: .
J gene: TRBJ2-7
CDR3 DNA: TGTGCCAGCAGCTCAGGGACGCCCCGGGGGAAGCAGTACTTC
CDR3 protein: CASSSGTPRGKQYF

CDR3 length: 15
V gene: TRBV11-2
D gene: .
clone size: .
J gene: TRBJ1-2
CDR3 DNA: TGTGCCAGCAGCTTAGGGTCCGCCTCTAACTATGGCTACACCTTC
CDR3 protein: CASSLGSASNYGYTF